This T cell receptor (beta chain) was captured by sequencing in a study of T-cell memory formation after mild COVID-19. Study context: Largely donor-specific sequence clusters came from a couple of donors.

MiXCR, applied by TCRdb to the 5' RACE reads, yields one record per CDR3 protein. The sample consists of 380,000 or so distinct CDR3 sequences, around 13% of them appearing once. This clonotype was counted ten times or more. The antigen is undetermined. The CDR3 totals 11 residues. Germline assignment: CDR1 SEHNR and CDR2 FQNEAQ (reference sequence). Trimming shortened V by 5 bases and J by 7 bases, and 9 bases separated the two germline ends. Findings and caveats of the study: Clones contracting day 15 to 85 were balanced CD4/CD8; later expanders leaned CD4+. Nothing showed for sure that second-wave clones peaking on day 37 were SARS-CoV-2 specific. Pre-infection memory carried some responding clones, suggesting that cross-reactive memory joined.

The sample comprised PBMCs or a T cell subset sorted from them (not recorded which). The receptor was isolated from a man between 18 and 29 years old who had mild COVID-19 (a few samples of this study predate the infection). Cell type and time point are not known. The chain is built from TRBV7-9 and TRBJ2-7; D is tentatively TRBD1 or TRBD2 (5 bases each). CDR3 region: CASSIWGEQYF. The CDR3, as DNA: TGTGCCAGCAGCATATGGGGGGAGCAGTACTTC.